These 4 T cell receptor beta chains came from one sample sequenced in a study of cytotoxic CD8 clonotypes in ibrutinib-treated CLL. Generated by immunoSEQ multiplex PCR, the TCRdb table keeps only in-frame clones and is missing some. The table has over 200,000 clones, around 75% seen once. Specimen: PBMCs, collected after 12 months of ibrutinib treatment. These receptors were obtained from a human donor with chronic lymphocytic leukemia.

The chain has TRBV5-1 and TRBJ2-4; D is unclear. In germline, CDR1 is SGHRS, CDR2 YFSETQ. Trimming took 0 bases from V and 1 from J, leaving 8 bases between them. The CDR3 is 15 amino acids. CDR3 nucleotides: TGCGCCAGCAGCTTGGTAGGAGTGGCCAAAAACATTCAGTACTTC. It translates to CASSLVGVAKNIQYF.

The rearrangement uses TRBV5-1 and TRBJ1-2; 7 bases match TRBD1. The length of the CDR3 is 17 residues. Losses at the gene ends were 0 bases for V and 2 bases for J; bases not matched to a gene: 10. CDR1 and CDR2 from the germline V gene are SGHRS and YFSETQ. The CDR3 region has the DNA TGCGCCAGCAGCTTGGACGGGAGCGGCAGGGGGAACTATGGCTACACCTTC. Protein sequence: CASSLDGSGRGNYGYTF.

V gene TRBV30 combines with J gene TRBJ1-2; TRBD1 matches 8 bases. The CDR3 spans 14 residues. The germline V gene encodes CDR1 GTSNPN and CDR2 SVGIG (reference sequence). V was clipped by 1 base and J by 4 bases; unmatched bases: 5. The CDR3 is CAWSGGRGPYGYTF. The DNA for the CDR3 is TGTGCCTGGAGTGGGGGCAGGGGGCCCTATGGCTACACCTTC.

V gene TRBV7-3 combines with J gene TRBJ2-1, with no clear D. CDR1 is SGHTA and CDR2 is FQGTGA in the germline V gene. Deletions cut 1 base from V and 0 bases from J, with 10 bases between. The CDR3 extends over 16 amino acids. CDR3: CASSLRTLSSYNEQFF. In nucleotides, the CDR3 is TGTGCCAGCAGCTTAAGGACCCTGAGCTCCTACAATGAGCAGTTCTTC.